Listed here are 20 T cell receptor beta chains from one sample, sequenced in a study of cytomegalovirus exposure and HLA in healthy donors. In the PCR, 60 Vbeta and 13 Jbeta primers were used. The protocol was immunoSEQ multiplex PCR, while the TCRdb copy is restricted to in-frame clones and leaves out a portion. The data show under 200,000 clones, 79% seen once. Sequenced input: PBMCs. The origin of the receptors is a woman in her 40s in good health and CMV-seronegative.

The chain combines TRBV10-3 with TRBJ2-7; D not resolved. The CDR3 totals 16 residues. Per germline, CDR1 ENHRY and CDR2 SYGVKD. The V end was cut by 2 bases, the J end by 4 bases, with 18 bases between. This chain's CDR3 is CAISEEGGQAIYEQYF. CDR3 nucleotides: TGTGCCATCAGTGAGGAAGGTGGGCAGGCCATTTACGAGCAGTACTTC.

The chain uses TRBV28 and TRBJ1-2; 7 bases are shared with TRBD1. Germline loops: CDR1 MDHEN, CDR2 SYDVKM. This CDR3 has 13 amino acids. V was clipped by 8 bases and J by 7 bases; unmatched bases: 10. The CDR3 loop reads CASADRAISGYTF. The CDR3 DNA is TGTGCCAGCGCCGACAGGGCTATCTCTGGCTACACCTTC.

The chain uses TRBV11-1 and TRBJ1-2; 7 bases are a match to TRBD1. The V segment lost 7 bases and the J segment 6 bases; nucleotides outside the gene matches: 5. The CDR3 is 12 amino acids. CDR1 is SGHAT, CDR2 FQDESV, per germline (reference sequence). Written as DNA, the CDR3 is TGTGCCAGCAATCAGGGGGATCATGGCTACACCTTC. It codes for CASNQGDHGYTF. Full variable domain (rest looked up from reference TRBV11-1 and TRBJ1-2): EAEVAQSPRYKITEKSQAVAFWCDPISGHATLYWYRQILGQGPELLVQFQDESVVDDSQLPKDRFSAERLKGVDSTLKIQPAELGDSAMYLCASNQGDHGYTFGSGTRLTVV.

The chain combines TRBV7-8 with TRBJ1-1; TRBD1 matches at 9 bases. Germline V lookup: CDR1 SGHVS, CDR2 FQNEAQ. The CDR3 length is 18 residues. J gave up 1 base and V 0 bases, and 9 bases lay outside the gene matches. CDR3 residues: CASSLALQGARSNTEAFF. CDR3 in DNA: TGTGCCAGCAGCTTAGCCCTACAGGGGGCACGATCGAACACTGAAGCTTTCTTT.

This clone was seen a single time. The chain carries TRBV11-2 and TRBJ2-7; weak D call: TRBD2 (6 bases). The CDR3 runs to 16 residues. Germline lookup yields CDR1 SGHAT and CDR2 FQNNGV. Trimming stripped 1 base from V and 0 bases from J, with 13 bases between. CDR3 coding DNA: TGTGCCAGCAGCTTAGCGCGGGACGGTAACTCCTACGAGCAGTACTTC. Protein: CASSLARDGNSYEQYF. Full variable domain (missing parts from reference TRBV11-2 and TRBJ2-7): EAGVAQSPRYKIIEKRQSVAFWCNPISGHATLYWYQQILGQGPKLLIQFQNNGVVDDSQLPKDRFSAERLKGVDSTLKIQPAKLEDSAVYLCASSLARDGNSYEQYFGPGTRLTVT.

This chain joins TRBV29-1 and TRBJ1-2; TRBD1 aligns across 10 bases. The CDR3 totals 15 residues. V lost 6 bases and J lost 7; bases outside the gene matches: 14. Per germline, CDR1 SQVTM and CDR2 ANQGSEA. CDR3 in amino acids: CSVQDRGSIKGGYTF. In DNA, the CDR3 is TGCAGCGTCCAGGACAGGGGGTCAATTAAGGGTGGCTACACCTTC.

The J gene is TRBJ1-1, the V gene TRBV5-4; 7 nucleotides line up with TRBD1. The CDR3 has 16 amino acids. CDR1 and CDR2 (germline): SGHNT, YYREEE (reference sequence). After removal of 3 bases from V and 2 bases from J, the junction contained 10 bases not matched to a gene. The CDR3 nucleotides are TGTGCCAGCAGCTCAGGACAGGACCTTCTTAACACTGAAGCTTTCTTT. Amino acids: CASSSGQDLLNTEAFF.

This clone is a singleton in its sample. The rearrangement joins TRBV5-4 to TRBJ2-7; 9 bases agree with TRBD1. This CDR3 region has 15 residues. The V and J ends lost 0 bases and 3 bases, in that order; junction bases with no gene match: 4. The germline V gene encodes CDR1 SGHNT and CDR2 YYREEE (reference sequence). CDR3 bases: TGTGCCAGCAGCTTGGCGGGACAGGGTGTCTACGAGCAGTACTTC. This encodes CASSLAGQGVYEQYF. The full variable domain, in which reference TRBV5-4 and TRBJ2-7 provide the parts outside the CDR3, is ETGVTQSPTHLIKTRGQQVTLRCSSQSGHNTVSWYQQALGQGPQFIFQYYREEENGRGNFPPRFSGLQFPNYSSELNVNALELDDSALYLCASSLAGQGVYEQYFGPGTRLTVT.

Here the CDR3 reads CASSLVGGLNTEAFF. The CDR3, as DNA: TGCGCCAGCAGCTTGGTGGGGGGACTCAACACTGAAGCTTTCTTT. The gene calls are TRBV5-1 and TRBJ1-1; TRBD1 is a possible D gene (5 bases). CDR1 and CDR2 from the germline V gene are SGHRS and YFSETQ. This CDR3 contains 15 residues. The V gene lost 0 bases and the J gene lost 2 bases, with 11 bases spanning the gap.

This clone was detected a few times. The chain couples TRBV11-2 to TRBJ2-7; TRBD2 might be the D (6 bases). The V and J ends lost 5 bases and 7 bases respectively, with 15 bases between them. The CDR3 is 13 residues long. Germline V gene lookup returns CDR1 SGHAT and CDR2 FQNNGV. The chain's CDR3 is CASSVPTSWEQYF. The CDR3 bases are TGTGCCAGCAGCGTCCCGACTAGTTGGGAGCAGTACTTC.

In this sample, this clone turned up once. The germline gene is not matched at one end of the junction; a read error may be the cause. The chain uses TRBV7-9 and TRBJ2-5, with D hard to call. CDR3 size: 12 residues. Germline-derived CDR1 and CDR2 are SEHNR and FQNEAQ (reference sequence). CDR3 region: CSSSFYGETQYF. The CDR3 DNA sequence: TGTTCCAGCAGCTTTTACGGAGAGACCCAGTACTTC. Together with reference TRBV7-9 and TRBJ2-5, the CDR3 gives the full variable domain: DTGVSQNPRHKITKRGQNVTFRCDPISEHNRLYWYRQTLGQGPEFLTYFQNEAQLEKSRLLSDRFSAERPKGSFSTLEIQRTEQGDSAMYLCSSSFYGETQYFGPGTRLLVL.

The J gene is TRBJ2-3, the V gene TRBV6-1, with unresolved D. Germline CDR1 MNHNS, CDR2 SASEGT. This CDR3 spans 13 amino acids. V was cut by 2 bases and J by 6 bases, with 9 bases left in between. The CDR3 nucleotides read TGTGCCAGCAGTGAACCTCCTACCGATACGCAGTATTTT. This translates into CASSEPPTDTQYF.

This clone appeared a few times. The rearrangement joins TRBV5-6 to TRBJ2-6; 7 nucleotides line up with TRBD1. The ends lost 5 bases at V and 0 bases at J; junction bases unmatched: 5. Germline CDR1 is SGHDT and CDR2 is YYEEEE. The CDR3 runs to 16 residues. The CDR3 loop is CASSEGAISGANVLTF. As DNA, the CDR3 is TGTGCCAGCAGTGAGGGGGCGATCTCTGGGGCCAACGTCCTGACTTTC.

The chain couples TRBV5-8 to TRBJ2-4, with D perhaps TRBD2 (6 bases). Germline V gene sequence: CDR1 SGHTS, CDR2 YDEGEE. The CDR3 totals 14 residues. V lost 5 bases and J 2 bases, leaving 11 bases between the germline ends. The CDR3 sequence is CASSMGGSKNIQYF. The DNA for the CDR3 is TGTGCCAGCAGTATGGGGGGATCCAAAAACATTCAGTACTTC. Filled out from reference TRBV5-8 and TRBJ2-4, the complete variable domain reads EAGVTQSPTHLIKTRGQQATLRCSPISGHTSVYWYQQALGLGLQFLLWYDEGEERNRGNFPPRFSGRQFPNYSSELNVNALELEDSALYLCASSMGGSKNIQYFGAGTRLSVL.

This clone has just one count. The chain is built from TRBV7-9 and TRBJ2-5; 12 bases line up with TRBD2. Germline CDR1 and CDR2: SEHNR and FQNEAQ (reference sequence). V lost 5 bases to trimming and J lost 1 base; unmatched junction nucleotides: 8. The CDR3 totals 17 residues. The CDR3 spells CASSPQGLAGIQETQYF. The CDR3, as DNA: TGTGCCAGCAGCCCCCAAGGACTAGCGGGGATCCAAGAGACCCAGTACTTC. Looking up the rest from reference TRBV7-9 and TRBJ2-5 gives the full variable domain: DTGVSQNPRHKITKRGQNVTFRCDPISEHNRLYWYRQTLGQGPEFLTYFQNEAQLEKSRLLSDRFSAERPKGSFSTLEIQRTEQGDSAMYLCASSPQGLAGIQETQYFGPGTRLLVL.

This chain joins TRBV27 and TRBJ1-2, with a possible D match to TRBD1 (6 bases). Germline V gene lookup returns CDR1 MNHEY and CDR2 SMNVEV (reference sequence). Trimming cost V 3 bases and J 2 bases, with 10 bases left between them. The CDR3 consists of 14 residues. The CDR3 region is CASSLDRKNYGYTF. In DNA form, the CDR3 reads TGTGCCAGCAGTTTGGACAGAAAAAACTATGGCTACACCTTC.

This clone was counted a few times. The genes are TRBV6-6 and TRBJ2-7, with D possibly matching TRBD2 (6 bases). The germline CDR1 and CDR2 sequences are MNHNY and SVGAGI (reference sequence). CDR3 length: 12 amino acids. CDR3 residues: CATMAGIYEQYF. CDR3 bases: TGTGCTACAATGGCGGGGATCTACGAGCAGTACTTC.

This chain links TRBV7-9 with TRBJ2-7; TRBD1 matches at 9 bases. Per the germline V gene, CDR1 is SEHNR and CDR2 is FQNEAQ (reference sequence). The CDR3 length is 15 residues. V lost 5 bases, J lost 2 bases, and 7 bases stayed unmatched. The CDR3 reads CASSPPTGGTYEQYF. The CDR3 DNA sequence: TGTGCCAGCAGCCCGCCGACAGGGGGAACCTACGAGCAGTACTTC.

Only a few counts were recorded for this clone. CDR3 bases: TGTGCCAGCAGACGGGACGGGGACATGAACACTGAAGCTTTCTTT. Its protein is CASRRDGDMNTEAFF. V gene TRBV6-6 combines with J gene TRBJ1-1; TRBD1 is a possible D gene (6 bases). CDR3 length: 15 amino acids. Germline V gene sequence: CDR1 MNHNY, CDR2 SVGAGI (reference sequence). V was shortened by 6 bases and J by 0 bases, with 14 bases between the two germline ends.

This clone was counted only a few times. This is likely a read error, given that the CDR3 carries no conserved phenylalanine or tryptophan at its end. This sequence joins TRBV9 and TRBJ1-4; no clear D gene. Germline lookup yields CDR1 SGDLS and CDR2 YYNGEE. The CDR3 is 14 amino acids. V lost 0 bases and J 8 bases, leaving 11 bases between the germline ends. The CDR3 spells CASSVGASSEKLFL. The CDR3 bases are TGTGCCAGCAGCGTAGGGGCCAGTAGCGAAAAACTGTTTCTT.